One and the same sample provided the 7 T cell receptor beta chains below, sequenced in a study of immune evolution from preneoplasia to lung adenocarcinoma. The protocol was immunoSEQ multiplex PCR, while the TCRdb copy is restricted to in-frame clones and leaves out a portion. The data contain 37,000 or so clones, 74% of them singletons. The material sequenced was FFPE invasive lung adenocarcinoma tissue. These receptors all stem from a person between 60 and 70 years old with lung adenocarcinoma.

CDR3 DNA: TGTGCCAGCTCACCCCCGGGACAGGGATCATCCTTTAATGGCTACACCTTC. This codes for CASSPPGQGSSFNGYTF. The chain is built from TRBV18 and TRBJ1-2; TRBD1 matches 9 bases. V was pared by 3 bases and J by 6 bases, with 14 bases of the junction left unmatched. This CDR3 spans 17 amino acids. Per the germline V gene, CDR1 is KGHSH and CDR2 is LQKENI.

The chain links TRBV30 to TRBJ2-7; D possibly corresponds to TRBD1 (6 bases). This CDR3 has 12 residues. Per the germline V gene, CDR1 is GTSNPN and CDR2 is SVGIG (reference sequence). V was clipped by 3 bases and J by 6 bases, with 12 bases between them. The CDR3 nucleotides are TGTGCCTGGAGCAACAGGGTTAGCGAGCAGTACTTC. Amino acids: CAWSNRVSEQYF.

The genes are TRBV6-4 and TRBJ2-1; the match to TRBD2 covers 9 bases. Germline values: CDR1 MRHNA, CDR2 SNTAGT. V lost 4 bases and J lost 8; bases outside the gene matches: 3. This CDR3 spans 13 amino acids. The CDR3 bases are TGTGCCAGCAGTGTAGCGGGAGAATATGAGCAGTTCTTC. This gives the protein CASSVAGEYEQFF.

The chain recombines TRBV29-1 with TRBJ2-2; D remains ambiguous. Germline V gene sequence: CDR1 SQVTM, CDR2 ANQGSEA. The CDR3 covers 13 residues. The V gene lost 3 bases and the J gene lost 1 base, with 6 bases spanning the gap. CDR3 sequence (DNA): TGCAGCGTTGATCCCCAGAACACCGGGGAGCTGTTTTTT. This sequence encodes CSVDPQNTGELFF.

The CDR3 is CSALRDSNYGYTF. CDR3 DNA sequence: TGCAGTGCTCTCCGGGACAGCAACTATGGCTACACCTTC. V usage is TRBV29-1 and J usage is TRBJ1-2, with 7 bases identical to TRBD1. Germline V lookup: CDR1 SQVTM, CDR2 ANQGSEA. The CDR3 loop spans 13 amino acids.

This chain joins TRBV7-8 and TRBJ2-2; D perhaps matches TRBD2 (5 bases). Germline assignment: CDR1 SGHVS and CDR2 FQNEAQ. The V and J ends lost 8 bases and 6 bases respectively, with 16 bases between them. The CDR3 runs 14 residues. The CDR3 is CASRRISGAGELFF. The CDR3 nucleotides read TGTGCCAGCCGGAGGATAAGCGGAGCCGGGGAGCTGTTTTTT.

This clone was observed a handful of times. The CDR3 region has the DNA TGCGCCAGCAGCTTGGAACTAGCGGGAGTAGAGACCCAGTACTTC. Translation: CASSLELAGVETQYF. This chain connects TRBV5-1 to TRBJ2-5, with 11 positions matching TRBD2. Germline CDR1 is SGHRS and CDR2 is YFSETQ. The CDR3 spans 15 residues. V lost 0 bases and J lost 4; bases outside the gene matches: 2.